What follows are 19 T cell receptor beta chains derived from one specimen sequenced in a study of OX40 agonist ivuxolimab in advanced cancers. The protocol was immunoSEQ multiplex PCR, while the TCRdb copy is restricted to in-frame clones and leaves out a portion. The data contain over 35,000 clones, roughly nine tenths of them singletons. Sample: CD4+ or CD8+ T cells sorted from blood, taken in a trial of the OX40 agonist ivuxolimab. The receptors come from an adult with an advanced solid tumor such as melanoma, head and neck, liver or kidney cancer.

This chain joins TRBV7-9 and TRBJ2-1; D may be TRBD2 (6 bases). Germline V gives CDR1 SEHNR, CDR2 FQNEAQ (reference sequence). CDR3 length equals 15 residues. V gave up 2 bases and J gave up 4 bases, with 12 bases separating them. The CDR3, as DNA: TGTGCCAGCAGCTTATCCGGGACTTTGTACAATGAGCAGTTCTTC. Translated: CASSLSGTLYNEQFF.

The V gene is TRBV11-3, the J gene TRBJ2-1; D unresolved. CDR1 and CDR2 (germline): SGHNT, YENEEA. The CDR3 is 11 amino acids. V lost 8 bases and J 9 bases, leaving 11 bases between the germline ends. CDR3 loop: CASSNFGEQFF. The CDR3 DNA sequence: TGTGCCAGCTCTAACTTCGGTGAGCAGTTCTTC.

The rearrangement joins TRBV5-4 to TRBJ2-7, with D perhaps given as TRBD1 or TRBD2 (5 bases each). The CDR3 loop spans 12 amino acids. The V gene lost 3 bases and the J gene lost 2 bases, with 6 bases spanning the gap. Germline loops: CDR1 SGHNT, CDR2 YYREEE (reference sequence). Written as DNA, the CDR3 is TGTGCCAGCAGCTGGGGACCCTACGAGCAGTACTTC. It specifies CASSWGPYEQYF.

DNA for the CDR3: TGTGCCAGTAGTATCGAGATAGACTTCAACTATGGCTACACCTTC. Translated, it gives CASSIEIDFNYGYTF. V and J are TRBV19 and TRBJ1-2; no definite D call. The germline V and J ends were trimmed by 3 bases and 2 bases, with 13 bases remaining between them. The germline CDR1 and CDR2 sequences are LNHDA and SQIVND (reference sequence). There are 15 residues in the CDR3.

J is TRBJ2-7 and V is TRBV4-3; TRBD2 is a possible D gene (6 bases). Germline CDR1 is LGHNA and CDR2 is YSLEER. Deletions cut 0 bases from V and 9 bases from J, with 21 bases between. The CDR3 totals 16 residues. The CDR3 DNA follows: TGCGCCAGCAGCCAAGATCCCCCACCGACAGCAGCGGGGCAGTACTTC. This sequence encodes CASSQDPPPTAAGQYF.

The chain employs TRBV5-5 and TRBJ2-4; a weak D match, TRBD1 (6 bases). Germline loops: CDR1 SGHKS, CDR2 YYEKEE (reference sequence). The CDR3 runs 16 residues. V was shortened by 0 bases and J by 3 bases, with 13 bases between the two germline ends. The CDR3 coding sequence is TGTGCCAGCAGCTTGGATATTACAGGGAGCAAAAACATTCAGTACTTC. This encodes CASSLDITGSKNIQYF.

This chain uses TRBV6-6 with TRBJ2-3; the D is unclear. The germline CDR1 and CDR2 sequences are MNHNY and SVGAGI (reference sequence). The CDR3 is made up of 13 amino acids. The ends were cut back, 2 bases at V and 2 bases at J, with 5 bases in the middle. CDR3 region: CASSYSFTDTQYF. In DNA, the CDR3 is TGTGCCAGCAGTTACAGTTTCACAGATACGCAGTATTTT.

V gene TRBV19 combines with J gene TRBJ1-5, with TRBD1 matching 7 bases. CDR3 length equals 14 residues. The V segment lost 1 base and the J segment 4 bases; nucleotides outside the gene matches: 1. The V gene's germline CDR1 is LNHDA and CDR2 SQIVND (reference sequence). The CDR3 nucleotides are TGTGCCAGTAGTATAGCGACAGGGAATCAGCCCCAGCATTTT. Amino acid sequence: CASSIATGNQPQHF.

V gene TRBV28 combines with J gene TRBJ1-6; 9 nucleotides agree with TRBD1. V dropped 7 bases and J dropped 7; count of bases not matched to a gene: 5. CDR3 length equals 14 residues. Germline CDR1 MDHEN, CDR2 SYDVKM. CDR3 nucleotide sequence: TGTGCCAGCACAAGGACAGGGGACAATTCACCCCTCCACTTT. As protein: CASTRTGDNSPLHF.

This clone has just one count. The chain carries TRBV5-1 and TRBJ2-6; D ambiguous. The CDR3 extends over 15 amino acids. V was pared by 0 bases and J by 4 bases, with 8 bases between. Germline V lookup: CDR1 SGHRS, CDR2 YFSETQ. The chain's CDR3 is CASSLVEAGANVLTF. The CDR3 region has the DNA TGCGCCAGCAGCTTGGTGGAAGCAGGGGCCAACGTCCTGACTTTC.

CDR3 sequence reads: CASSIDLGGASSYNEQFF. The CDR3, as DNA: TGTGCCAGTAGTATAGATCTGGGAGGGGCGAGCTCCTACAATGAGCAGTTCTTC. This chain uses TRBV19 with TRBJ2-1, with TRBD2 matching over 7 bases. This CDR3 has 18 amino acids. Germline loops: CDR1 LNHDA, CDR2 SQIVND (reference sequence). V lost 0 bases and J lost 0; bases outside the gene matches: 8.

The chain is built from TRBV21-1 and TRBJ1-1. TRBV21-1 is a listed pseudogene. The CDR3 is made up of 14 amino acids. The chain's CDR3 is CASSKRSRYTEAFF. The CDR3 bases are TGTGCCAGCAGCAAGCGGAGTAGGTACACTGAAGCTTTCTTT.

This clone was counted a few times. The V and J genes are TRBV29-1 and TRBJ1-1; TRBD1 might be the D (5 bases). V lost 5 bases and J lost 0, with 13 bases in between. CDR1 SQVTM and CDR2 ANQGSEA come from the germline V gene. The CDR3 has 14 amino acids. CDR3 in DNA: TGCAGCGTTTGGACAAGGTATCTGAACACTGAAGCTTTCTTT. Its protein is CSVWTRYLNTEAFF.

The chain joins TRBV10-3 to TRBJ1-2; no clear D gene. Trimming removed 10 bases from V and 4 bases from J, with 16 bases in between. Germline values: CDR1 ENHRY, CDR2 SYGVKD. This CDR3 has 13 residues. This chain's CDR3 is CATRTSEGYGYTF. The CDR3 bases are TGTGCCACCAGGACGTCTGAGGGCTATGGCTACACCTTC.

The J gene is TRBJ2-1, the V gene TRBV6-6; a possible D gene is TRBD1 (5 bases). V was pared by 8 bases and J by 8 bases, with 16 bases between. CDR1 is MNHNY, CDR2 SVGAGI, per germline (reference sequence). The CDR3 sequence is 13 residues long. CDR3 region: CASSLVWGDEQFF. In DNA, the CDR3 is TGTGCCAGCTCCCTCGTTTGGGGCGATGAGCAGTTCTTC.

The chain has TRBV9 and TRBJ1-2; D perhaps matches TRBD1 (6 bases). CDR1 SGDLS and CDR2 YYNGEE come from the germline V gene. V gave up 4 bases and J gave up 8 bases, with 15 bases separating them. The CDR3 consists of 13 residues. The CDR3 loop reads CASSPRDMWGYTF. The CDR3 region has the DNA TGTGCCAGCAGCCCTCGGGACATGTGGGGCTACACCTTC.

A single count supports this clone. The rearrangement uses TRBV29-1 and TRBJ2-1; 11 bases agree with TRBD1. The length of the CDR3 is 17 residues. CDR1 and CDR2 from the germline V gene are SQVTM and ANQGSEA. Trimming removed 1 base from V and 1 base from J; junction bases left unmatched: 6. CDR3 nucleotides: TGCAGCGTTGAAGGAGGACAGGGGGCGCAGTCCTACAATGAGCAGTTCTTC. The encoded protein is CSVEGGQGAQSYNEQFF.

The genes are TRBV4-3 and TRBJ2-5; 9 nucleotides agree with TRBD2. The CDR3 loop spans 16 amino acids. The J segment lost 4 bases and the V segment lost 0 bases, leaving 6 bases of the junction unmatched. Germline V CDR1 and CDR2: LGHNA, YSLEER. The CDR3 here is CASSQEAGGAGETQYF. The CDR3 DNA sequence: TGCGCCAGCAGCCAAGAGGCGGGGGGGGCGGGAGAGACCCAGTACTTC.

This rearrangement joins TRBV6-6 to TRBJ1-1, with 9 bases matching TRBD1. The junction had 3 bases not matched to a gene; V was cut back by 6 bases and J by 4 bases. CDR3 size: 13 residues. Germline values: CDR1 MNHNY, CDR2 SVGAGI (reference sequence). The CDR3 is CASRQGAITEAFF. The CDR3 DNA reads TGTGCCAGCAGACAGGGGGCAATCACTGAAGCTTTCTTT.